A single sample is the source of the 14 T cell receptor beta chains below, sequenced in a study of T cells after yellow fever vaccination. TCRdb reanalysed the 5' RACE reads using MiXCR and keeps one entry per CDR3 protein. This table has 250,000 or so distinct CDR3 sequences, roughly 3.5% appearing once. The specimen comprised PBMCs, sampled 15 days after the yellow fever booster vaccination. Receptors were obtained from a man aged 18 to 29 who received the YFV17D yellow fever vaccine.

This clonotype was seen ten or more times. This rearrangement joins TRBV28 to TRBJ2-1; D is unresolved. Trimming took off 3 bases at V and 0 bases at J, with 6 bases between the two ends. Germline-derived CDR1 and CDR2 are MDHEN and SYDVKM. This CDR3 spans 14 amino acids. The CDR3 nucleotides are TGTGCCAGCAGTTTTGGTTTCTCCTACAATGAGCAGTTCTTC. This sequence encodes CASSFGFSYNEQFF.

This clonotype was observed many times. This chain links TRBV7-6 with TRBJ1-1; possible D gene TRBD1, 6 bases. Germline lookup yields CDR1 SGHVS and CDR2 FNYEAQ. Between the trimmed V and J ends, which lost 5 bases and 0 bases, there was a span of 13 bases. This CDR3 has 15 residues. The CDR3: CASSALRDMNTEAFF. In DNA, the CDR3 is TGTGCCAGCAGCGCCCTAAGGGACATGAACACTGAAGCTTTCTTT. Full variable domain (outside the CDR3, taken from reference TRBV7-6 and TRBJ1-1): GAGVSQSPRYKVTKRGQDVALRCDPISGHVSLYWYRQALGQGPEFLTYFNYEAQQDKSGLPNDRFSAERPEGSISTLTIQRTEQRDSAMYRCASSALRDMNTEAFFGQGTRLTVV.

This clonotype was recorded at least ten times. The rearrangement joins TRBV5-1 to TRBJ2-7, with 10 bases identical to TRBD1. CDR3 length: 16 amino acids. In germline, CDR1 is SGHRS, CDR2 YFSETQ. The V gene end was trimmed by 0 bases and the J gene end by 1 base; junction bases not matched to a gene: 4. In nucleotides, the CDR3 is TGCGCCAGCAGCTTGGTCGGGGACAGGGGTTCCTACGAGCAGTACGTC. Its translation: CASSLVGDRGSYEQYV.

In this sample, this clonotype turned up many times. The chain combines TRBV20-1 with TRBJ1-1; D uncertain. CDR1 and CDR2 (germline): DFQATT, SNEGSKA (reference sequence). The CDR3 sequence is 16 residues long. The CDR3 protein is CSAGSAGGSVGTEAFF. CDR3 bases: TGCAGCGCAGGATCGGCAGGCGGTTCGGTGGGCACTGAAGCTTTCTTT.

This clonotype showed up many times. The V call is TRBV15, the J call TRBJ2-3, with no clear D. Germline CDR1 reads LNHNV; CDR2 reads YYDKDF (reference sequence). V was pared by 3 bases and J by 0 bases, with 7 bases between. The CDR3 runs 14 residues. Here the CDR3 DNA reads TGTGCCACCAGCAGTCCCGATAGCACAGATACGCAGTATTTT. It specifies CATSSPDSTDTQYF. The full variable domain, in which reference TRBV15 and TRBJ2-3 provide the parts outside the CDR3, is DAMVIQNPRYQVTQFGKPVTLSCSQTLNHNVMYWYQQKSSQAPKLLFHYYDKDFNNEADTPDNFQSRRPNTSFCFLDIRSPGLGDTAMYLCATSSPDSTDTQYFGPGTRLTVL.

There are many counts of this clonotype. The chain links TRBV7-9 to TRBJ2-4; D is uncertain. Germline-derived CDR1 and CDR2 are SEHNR and FQNEAQ (reference sequence). V dropped 4 bases and J dropped 0 bases, with 13 bases sitting between them. The CDR3 totals 16 residues. CDR3 bases: TGTGCCAGCAGCTCATCCCTATGGGGAGCCAAAAACATTCAGTACTTC. Its protein is CASSSSLWGAKNIQYF.

The table lists this clonotype with many counts. This sequence joins TRBV7-9 and TRBJ2-7; possibly TRBD1 for D (7 bases). Germline V gene data show CDR1 as SEHNR and CDR2 as FQNEAQ (reference sequence). This CDR3 spans 16 amino acids. V lost 5 bases, J lost 3 bases, and 20 bases lay in between. The CDR3 nucleotides read TGTGCCAGCAGCCGCTGGAGGGGACAGAGCTTCTACGAGCAGTACGTC. This translates into CASSRWRGQSFYEQYV.

This clonotype was counted many times. The rearrangement uses TRBV5-4 and TRBJ2-7; no clear D gene. CDR1 is SGHNT, CDR2 YYREEE, per germline (reference sequence). This CDR3 contains 12 residues. V was shortened by 2 bases and J by 3 bases, with 6 bases between the two germline ends. CDR3 residues: CASSFNSYEQYF. The CDR3 nucleotides are TGTGCCAGCAGCTTTAACAGCTACGAGCAGTACTTC.

This clonotype has ten or more counts. The rearrangement uses TRBV12-3 or TRBV12-4 and TRBJ2-1; unclear D gene. The CDR3 sequence is 14 residues long. Trimming removed 1 base from V and 10 bases from J, with 14 bases in between. In DNA, the CDR3 is TGTGCCAGCAGTTTAGGGATCCTTGCGTCCGAGCAGTTCTTC. It yields the protein CASSLGILASEQFF.

The table lists this clonotype with many counts. The chain recombines TRBV12-3 or TRBV12-4 with TRBJ2-1, with 7 bases aligning to TRBD1. V was pared by 5 bases and J by 6 bases, with 4 bases of the junction left unmatched. This CDR3 comprises 13 residues. As DNA, the CDR3 is TGTGCCAGCAGTCAGGACAGGTCCAATGAGCAGTTCTTC. Translation: CASSQDRSNEQFF.

This clonotype was detected ten times or more. V gene TRBV6-5 combines with J gene TRBJ2-3; D unclear. This CDR3 region has 16 residues. The V end was cut by 0 bases, the J end by 2 bases, with 12 bases between. Germline CDR1 is MNHEY and CDR2 is SVGAGI. The CDR3 loop reads CASSYSTGRFTDTQYF. CDR3 nucleotides: TGTGCCAGCAGTTACTCGACGGGTCGCTTCACAGATACGCAGTATTTT.

This clonotype was detected many times. This chain links TRBV5-6 with TRBJ1-6; 8 bases agree with TRBD1. There are 14 residues in the CDR3. V lost 0 bases to trimming and J lost 9 bases; unmatched junction nucleotides: 2. CDR1 and CDR2 (germline): SGHDT, YYEEEE. The CDR3 coding sequence is TGTGCCAGCAGCTTGGGGACAGGGAGTTCACCCCTCCACTTT. It encodes CASSLGTGSSPLHF.

This clonotype was detected ten times or more. The chain joins TRBV20-1 to TRBJ2-1; no clear D. Trimming took 5 bases from V and 5 from J, leaving 10 bases between them. Germline CDR1 and CDR2: DFQATT and SNEGSKA (reference sequence). This CDR3 region has 12 residues. CDR3 region: CSAPRTNNEQFF. DNA of the CDR3: TGCAGTGCTCCCAGGACCAACAATGAGCAGTTCTTC.

This clonotype appeared many times. This sequence joins TRBV27 and TRBJ1-5; the D is unclear. The germline V gene encodes CDR1 MNHEY and CDR2 SMNVEV (reference sequence). V was trimmed by 3 bases and J by 7 bases, leaving 16 bases between them. CDR3 length: 15 residues. CDR3 in amino acids: CASSFRAPSTQPQHF. The CDR3 DNA is TGTGCCAGCAGTTTTAGGGCCCCTTCCACGCAGCCCCAGCATTTT.